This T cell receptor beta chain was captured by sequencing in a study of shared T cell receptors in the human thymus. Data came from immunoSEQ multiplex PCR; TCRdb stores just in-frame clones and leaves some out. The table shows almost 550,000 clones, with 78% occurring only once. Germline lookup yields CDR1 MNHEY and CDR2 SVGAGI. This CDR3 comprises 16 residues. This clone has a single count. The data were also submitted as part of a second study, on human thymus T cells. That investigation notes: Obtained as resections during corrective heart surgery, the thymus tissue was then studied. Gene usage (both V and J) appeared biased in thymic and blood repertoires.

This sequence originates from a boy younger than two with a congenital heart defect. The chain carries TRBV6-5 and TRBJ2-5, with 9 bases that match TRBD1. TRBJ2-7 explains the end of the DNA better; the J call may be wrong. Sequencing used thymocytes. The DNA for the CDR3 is TGTGCCAGCAGTTACGTCCGGGACAGGGCATCCTACGAGCAGTACTTC. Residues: CASSYVRDRASYEQYF.